One sample yielded the 21 T cell receptor beta chains listed below, sequenced in a study of blood T cell repertoires in COVID-19 (TCRdb year 2020). Receptor libraries were prepared by the immunoSEQ multiplex PCR assay. In TCRdb, the immuneACCESS table is reduced to in-frame sequences with V and J assigned. These tables do not hold every clone; where another copy was compared, an unresolved V gene accounts for under half, and the others remain unexplained. Counted in this sample were almost 400,000 clones; roughly 90% of them appeared once. Of the sample, 1.7% falls within the top ten clones. Material for sequencing was PBMCs or T cells enriched from blood (not recorded which). The receptors derive from a woman in her twenties or thirties who had recovered from COVID-19.

The J gene is TRBJ1-5, the V gene TRBV19; D is perhaps TRBD1 (5 bases). The V end lost 4 bases, the J end lost 0 bases, and 10 bases lay between the germline ends. Per germline, CDR1 LNHDA and CDR2 SQIVND (reference sequence). CDR3 size: 15 residues. Here the CDR3 DNA reads TGTGCCAGTAGTACCAGTCAGGGTAGCAATCAGCCCCAGCATTTT. Protein product: CASSTSQGSNQPQHF.

The chain employs TRBV27 and TRBJ2-1; tentative D call: TRBD2 (6 bases). The CDR3 sequence is 15 residues long. Trimming cost V 3 bases and J 4 bases, with 13 bases left between them. Germline loops: CDR1 MNHEY, CDR2 SMNVEV (reference sequence). The CDR3 region is CASSLGGSRYNEQFF. CDR3 coding DNA: TGTGCCAGCAGTTTGGGGGGTAGTAGGTACAATGAGCAGTTCTTC.

This chain links TRBV28 with TRBJ1-2; no clear D. Trimming took off 7 bases at V and 4 bases at J, with 16 bases between the two ends. The CDR3 loop spans 14 amino acids. Germline-derived CDR1 and CDR2 are MDHEN and SYDVKM. This CDR3 is CASNGGVSPYGYTF. Here the CDR3 DNA reads TGTGCCAGCAACGGCGGGGTTTCCCCCTATGGCTACACCTTC.

This clone occurred once. CDR3 sequence (DNA): TGTGCCAGCAGTTTAGGACAGGGGGACTATGGCTACACCTTC. Residues: CASSLGQGDYGYTF. The V call is TRBV28, the J call TRBJ1-2, with 10 bases matching TRBD1. J was trimmed by 3 bases and V by 2 bases; bases with no gene match: 0. Germline CDR1 and CDR2: MDHEN and SYDVKM. The CDR3 sequence is 14 residues long.

This CDR3 is CASSSVSAATYNSPLHF. The CDR3 coding sequence is TGTGCCAGCAGCTCGGTGAGCGCAGCCACCTATAATTCACCCCTCCACTTT. The J gene is TRBJ1-6, the V gene TRBV27; unclear D gene. CDR1 is MNHEY, CDR2 SMNVEV, per germline (reference sequence). This CDR3 has 17 residues. V dropped 6 bases and J dropped 2 bases, with 17 bases sitting between them.

The rearrangement links TRBV5-3 to TRBJ1-2; TRBD1 matches at 7 bases. TRBV5-3 is an ORF, with its function uncertain. This CDR3 has 12 amino acids. J was trimmed by 4 bases and V by 7 bases; bases with no gene match: 4. Here the CDR3 DNA reads TGTGCCAGATTACAGGGGCCCTATGGCTACACCTTC. Its translation is CARLQGPYGYTF.

The rearrangement joins TRBV5-1 to TRBJ2-1; D remains ambiguous. The CDR3 runs 15 residues. Looked up from germline, CDR1 is SGHRS and CDR2 is YFSETQ. With 0 bases removed from V and 3 bases from J, the gap between germline ends came to 10 bases. The CDR3 nucleotides are TGCGCCAGCAGCTTGGATCCAGTCGACTACAATGAGCAGTTCTTC. This sequence encodes CASSLDPVDYNEQFF.

The chain is built from TRBV4-2 and TRBJ2-7; possibly TRBD2 for D (6 bases). V lost 0 bases, J lost 8 bases, and 11 bases lay in between. The length of the CDR3 is 13 residues. In germline, CDR1 is LGHNA, CDR2 YNFKEQ. The CDR3 DNA follows: TGTGCCAGCAGCCAAGATAAGAGCGGGCAGCAGTACTTC. It specifies CASSQDKSGQQYF.

V is TRBV10-3 and J is TRBJ1-2; possible D gene TRBD1, 5 bases. The CDR3 is made up of 14 amino acids. Germline lookup yields CDR1 ENHRY and CDR2 SYGVKD. V was clipped by 4 bases and J by 2 bases, with 11 bases between them. The chain's CDR3 is CAISGGVMNYGYTF. The DNA for the CDR3 is TGTGCCATCAGTGGGGGGGTGATGAACTATGGCTACACCTTC.

The rearrangement joins TRBV30 to TRBJ2-1; D gene ambiguous. Germline lookup yields CDR1 GTSNPN and CDR2 SVGIG (reference sequence). The CDR3 is 13 residues long. Trimming cost V 7 bases and J 4 bases, with 14 bases left between them. CDR3 loop: CASTLVVYNEQFF. DNA for the CDR3: TGTGCCTCGACTCTCGTGGTGTACAATGAGCAGTTCTTC. The complete variable domain, with remaining parts taken from reference TRBV30 and TRBJ2-1, reads SQTIHQWPATLVQPVGSPLSLECTVEGTSNPNLYWYRQAAGRGLQLLFYSVGIGQISSEVPQNLSASRPQDRQFILSSKKLLLSDSGFYLCASTLVVYNEQFFGPGTRLTVL.

This clone was seen a single time. The chain links TRBV18 to TRBJ1-1; no firm D call. The germline V gene encodes CDR1 KGHSH and CDR2 LQKENI. The CDR3 has 18 amino acids. V was clipped by 1 base and J by 1 base, with 19 bases between them. This CDR3 is CASSPLRPTSVGNTEAFF. In DNA form, the CDR3 reads TGTGCCAGCTCACCACTCCGACCGACTTCGGTAGGGAACACTGAAGCTTTCTTT.

The V and J genes are TRBV6-4 and TRBJ2-3; 7 bases agree with TRBD2. The germline V gene encodes CDR1 MRHNA and CDR2 SNTAGT. CDR3 length: 15 amino acids. J gave up 5 bases and V 4 bases, and 9 bases lay outside the gene matches. CDR3 sequence: CASSVGASGRDTQYF. CDR3 coding DNA: TGTGCCAGCAGTGTTGGGGCTAGCGGTCGAGATACGCAGTATTTT.

The chain uses TRBV11-3 and TRBJ2-1; D is possibly TRBD2 (6 bases). This CDR3 contains 12 residues. CDR1 is SGHNT and CDR2 is YENEEA in the germline V gene. V was cut by 6 bases and J by 12 bases, with 15 bases left in between. The CDR3 bases are TGTGCCAGCAGTCCTGGGGCCGGGAGGCAGTTCTTC. Encoded protein: CASSPGAGRQFF.

V and J are TRBV6-5 and TRBJ1-5, with 8 nucleotides matching TRBD1. The CDR3 is 14 amino acids. In germline, CDR1 is MNHEY, CDR2 SVGAGI. V shed 5 bases, J shed 6 bases, and the junction held 6 bases outside the gene matches. CDR3 sequence: CASSQTGEIQPQHF. The CDR3 nucleotides are TGTGCCAGCAGTCAGACAGGGGAGATTCAGCCCCAGCATTTT.

The chain uses TRBV2 and TRBJ2-1, with 7 bases that match TRBD1. The CDR3 totals 16 residues. Per germline, CDR1 SNHLY and CDR2 FYNNEI. J was trimmed by 8 bases and V by 4 bases; bases with no gene match: 14. CDR3 protein: CASSAQGVSGRDEQFF. The CDR3 bases are TGTGCCAGCAGTGCTCAGGGGGTCTCGGGGCGTGATGAGCAGTTCTTC.

The CDR3 DNA reads TGTGCCAGCAGTGAGGCAGGACTCTCTGGGGCCAACGTCCTGACTTTC. Its translation is CASSEAGLSGANVLTF. The chain employs TRBV6-1 and TRBJ2-6, with D possibly TRBD2 on 5 matching bases. Germline V CDR1 and CDR2: MNHNS, SASEGT. The CDR3 is made up of 16 amino acids. V dropped 3 bases and J dropped 0 bases, with 9 bases sitting between them.

V usage is TRBV21-1 and J usage is TRBJ1-6; TRBD1 reflects the table's D call only, with no check against the DNA. TRBV21-1 is assigned pseudogene status. The CDR3 loop spans 17 amino acids. The CDR3 region has the DNA TGTGCCAGCAGCAAACCGACAGAACGATTCTATAATTCACCCCTCCACTTT. It encodes CASSKPTERFYNSPLHF.

V is TRBV29-1 and J is TRBJ1-3; D unclear. In germline, CDR1 is SQVTM, CDR2 ANQGSEA. The CDR3 is made up of 14 amino acids. Trimming left V 6 bases short and J 3 bases short, with 15 bases between. CDR3 residues: CSVGGDTFGNTIYF. In DNA form, the CDR3 reads TGCAGCGTCGGTGGTGACACTTTTGGAAACACCATATATTTT.

The genes are TRBV5-6 and TRBJ2-5; perhaps TRBD1 as D (5 bases). With 4 bases removed from V and 3 bases from J, the gap between germline ends came to 10 bases. This CDR3 region has 13 residues. Germline V CDR1 and CDR2: SGHDT, YYEEEE. In DNA form, the CDR3 reads TGTGCCAGCAGCCCAATGACAGAAGAGACCCAGTACTTC. Protein: CASSPMTEETQYF.

As to this clone: Sequence at one end of the junction differs from germline and may be a read error. The chain recombines TRBV6-1 with TRBJ1-6; D remains ambiguous. The CDR3 runs 14 residues. The germline gives CDR1 MNHNS, CDR2 SASEGT. This CDR3 reads CASSQALRDSPLHF. CDR3 DNA sequence: TGTGCCAGCAGTCAAGCTCTTCGGGATTCACCCCTCCACTTT.

This clone was observed a single time. The rearrangement joins TRBV5-5 to TRBJ1-2, with no clear D. Germline V gene lookup returns CDR1 SGHKS and CDR2 YYEKEE (reference sequence). Trimming removed 4 bases from V and 2 bases from J, with 9 bases in between. The CDR3 runs to 13 residues. The CDR3 region has the DNA TGTGCCAGCAGCATGACATCGAACTATGGCTACACCTTC. It translates to CASSMTSNYGYTF.